This TCR beta chain was recorded in a study of T cells in Graves' hyperthyroidism and ophthalmopathy. Study conclusions and caveats: By a 13 V-J model, ophthalmopathy was set apart from stable hyperthyroidism. In the blood, most expanded thyroid clonotypes above 0.001 appeared as well.

There were TCR beta CDR3 regions amplified from RNA transcripts. Initially, a first-round RT-PCR of the TCR CDR3 employed the HTBI primer set. TCRdb passed the multiplex PCR reads through MiXCR, listing each CDR3 protein once. The table includes about 570,000 distinct CDR3 sequences, approximately 15% detected once. Only a few counts were recorded for this clonotype. Its antigen is undetermined. The junction had 5 bases not matched to a gene; V was cut back by 0 bases and J by 4 bases. CDR3 length equals 16 residues. CDR1 and CDR2 from the germline V gene are LNHNV and YYDKDF (reference sequence). This TCR was sampled from a woman aged 40 to 50 with Graves' hyperthyroidism. J is TRBJ2-1 and V is TRBV15; 8 bases align to TRBD1. The sample was blood. CDR3 residues: CATSRDQGTGYNEQFF. The CDR3 region has the DNA TGTGCCACCAGCAGAGATCAAGGGACAGGTTACAATGAGCAGTTCTTC.